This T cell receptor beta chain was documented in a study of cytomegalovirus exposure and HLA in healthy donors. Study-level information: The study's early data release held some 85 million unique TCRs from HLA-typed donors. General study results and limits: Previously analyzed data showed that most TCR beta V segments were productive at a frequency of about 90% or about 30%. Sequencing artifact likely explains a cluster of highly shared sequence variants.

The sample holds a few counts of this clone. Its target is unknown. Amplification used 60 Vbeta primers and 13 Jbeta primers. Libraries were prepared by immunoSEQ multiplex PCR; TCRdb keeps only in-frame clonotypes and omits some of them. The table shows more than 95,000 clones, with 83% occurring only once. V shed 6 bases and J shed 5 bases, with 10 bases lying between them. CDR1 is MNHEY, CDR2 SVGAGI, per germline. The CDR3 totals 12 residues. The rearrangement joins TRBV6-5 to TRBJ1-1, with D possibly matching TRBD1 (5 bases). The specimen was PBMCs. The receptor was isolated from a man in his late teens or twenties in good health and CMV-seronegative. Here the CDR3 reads CASSTPGTEAFF. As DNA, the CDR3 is TGTGCCAGCAGCACTCCAGGGACTGAAGCTTTCTTT.